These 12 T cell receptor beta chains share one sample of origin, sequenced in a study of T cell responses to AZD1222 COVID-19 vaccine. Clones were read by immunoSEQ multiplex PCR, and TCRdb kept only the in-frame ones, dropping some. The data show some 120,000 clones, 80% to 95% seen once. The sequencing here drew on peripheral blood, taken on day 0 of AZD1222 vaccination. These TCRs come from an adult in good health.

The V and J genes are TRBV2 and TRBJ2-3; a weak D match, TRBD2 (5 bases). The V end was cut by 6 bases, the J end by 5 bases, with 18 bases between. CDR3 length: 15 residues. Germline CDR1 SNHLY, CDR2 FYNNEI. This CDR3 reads CASRERAFTKDTQYF. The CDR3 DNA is TGTGCCAGCAGGGAGAGGGCGTTCACCAAAGATACGCAGTATTTT.

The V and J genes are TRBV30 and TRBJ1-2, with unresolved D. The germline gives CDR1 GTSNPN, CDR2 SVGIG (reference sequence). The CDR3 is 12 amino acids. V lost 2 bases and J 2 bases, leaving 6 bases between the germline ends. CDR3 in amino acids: CAWSSGNYGYTF. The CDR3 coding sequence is TGTGCCTGGAGTTCGGGGAACTATGGCTACACCTTC.

DNA for the CDR3: TGCGCCAGCAGCGCTCTAGCGGGTTCTTATGAGCAGTACTTC. Its protein product is CASSALAGSYEQYF. The chain employs TRBV5-1 and TRBJ2-7; 8 bases are a match to TRBD2. V dropped 4 bases and J dropped 7; count of bases not matched to a gene: 10. The V gene's germline CDR1 is SGHRS and CDR2 YFSETQ. The CDR3 runs to 14 residues.

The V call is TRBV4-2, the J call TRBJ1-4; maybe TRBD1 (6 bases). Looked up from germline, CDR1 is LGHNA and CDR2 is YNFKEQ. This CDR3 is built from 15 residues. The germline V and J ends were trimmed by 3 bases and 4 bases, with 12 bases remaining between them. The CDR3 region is CASSHNGQNNEKLFF. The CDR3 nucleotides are TGTGCCAGCAGCCACAATGGACAGAATAATGAAAAACTGTTTTTT.

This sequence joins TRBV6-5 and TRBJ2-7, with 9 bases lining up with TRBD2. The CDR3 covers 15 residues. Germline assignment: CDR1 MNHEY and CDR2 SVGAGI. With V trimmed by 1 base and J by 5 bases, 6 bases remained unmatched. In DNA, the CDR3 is TGTGCCAGCAGTTACTTGAAGAGCGGGAGGAACGAGCAGTACTTC. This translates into CASSYLKSGRNEQYF.

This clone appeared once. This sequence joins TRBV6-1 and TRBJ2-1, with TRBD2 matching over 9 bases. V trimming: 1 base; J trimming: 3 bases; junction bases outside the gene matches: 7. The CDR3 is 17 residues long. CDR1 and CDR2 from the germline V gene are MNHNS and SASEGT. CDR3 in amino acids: CASSEEGELAGYNEQFF. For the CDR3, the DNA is TGTGCCAGCAGTGAAGAGGGGGAACTAGCGGGCTACAATGAGCAGTTCTTC.

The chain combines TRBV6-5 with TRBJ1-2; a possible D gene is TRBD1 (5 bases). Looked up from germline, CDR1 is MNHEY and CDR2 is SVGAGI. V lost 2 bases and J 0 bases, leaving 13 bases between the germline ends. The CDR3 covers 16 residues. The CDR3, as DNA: TGTGCCAGCAGTTACGGTCGGCAGGGTCCTAACTATGGCTACACCTTC. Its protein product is CASSYGRQGPNYGYTF.

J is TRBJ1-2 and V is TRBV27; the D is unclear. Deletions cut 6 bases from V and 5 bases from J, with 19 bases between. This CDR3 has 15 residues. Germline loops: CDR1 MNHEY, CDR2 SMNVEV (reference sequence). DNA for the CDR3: TGTGCCAGCAGCCCGACCCGACAACCCCGATATGGCTACACCTTC. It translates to CASSPTRQPRYGYTF.

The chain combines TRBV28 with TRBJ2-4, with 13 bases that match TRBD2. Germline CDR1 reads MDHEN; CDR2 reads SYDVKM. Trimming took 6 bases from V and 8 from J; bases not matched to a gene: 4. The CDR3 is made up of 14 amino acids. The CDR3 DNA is TGTGCCAGCAGACTACTAGCGGGGGGGGACATTCAGTACTTC. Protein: CASRLLAGGDIQYF.

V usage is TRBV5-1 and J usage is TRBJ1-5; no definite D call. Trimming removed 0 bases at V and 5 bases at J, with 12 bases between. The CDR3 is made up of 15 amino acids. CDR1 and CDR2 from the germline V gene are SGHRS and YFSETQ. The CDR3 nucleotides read TGCGCCAGCAGCTTGGACTCGGGAGGTTATCAGCCCCAGCATTTT. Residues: CASSLDSGGYQPQHF. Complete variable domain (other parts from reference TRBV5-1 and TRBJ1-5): KAGVTQTPRYLIKTRGQQVTLSCSPISGHRSVSWYQQTPGQGLQFLFEYFSETQRNKGNFPGRFSGRQFSNSRSEMNVSTLELGDSALYLCASSLDSGGYQPQHFGDGTRLSIL.

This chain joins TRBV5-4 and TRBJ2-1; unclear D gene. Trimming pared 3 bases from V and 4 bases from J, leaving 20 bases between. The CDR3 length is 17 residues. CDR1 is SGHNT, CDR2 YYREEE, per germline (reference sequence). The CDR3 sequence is CASSSTPGRVTYNEQFF. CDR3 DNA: TGTGCCAGCAGCTCCACCCCCGGAAGGGTAACGTACAATGAGCAGTTCTTC.

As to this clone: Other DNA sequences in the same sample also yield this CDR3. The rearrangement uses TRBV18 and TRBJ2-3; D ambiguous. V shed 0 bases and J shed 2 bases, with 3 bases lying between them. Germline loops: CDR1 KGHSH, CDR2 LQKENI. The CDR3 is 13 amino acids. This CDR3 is CASSPPNTDTQYF. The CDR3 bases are TGTGCCAGCTCACCACCGAACACAGATACGCAGTATTTT. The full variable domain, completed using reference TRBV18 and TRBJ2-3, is NAGVMQNPRHLVRRRGQEARLRCSPMKGHSHVYWYRQLPEEGLKFMVYLQKENIIDESGMPKERFSAEFPKEGPSILRIQQVVRGDSAAYFCASSPPNTDTQYFGPGTRLTVL.